These 28 T cell receptor beta chains came from one sample sequenced in a study of T cells in tuberculosis. TCRdb keeps only in-frame clones here, not all; method: immunoSEQ multiplex PCR. The table has 44,000 or so clones, around 96% seen once. Specimen: PBMCs. The receptors here all came from a donor aged 10-30 years with latent tuberculosis or without tuberculosis infection.

This clone was found a few times. The rearrangement links TRBV19 to TRBJ1-1, with 7 bases lining up with TRBD1. This CDR3 spans 12 amino acids. Losses at the gene ends were 3 bases for V and 11 bases for J; bases not matched to a gene: 6. The V gene's germline CDR1 is LNHDA and CDR2 SQIVND (reference sequence). The CDR3 DNA reads as TGTGCCAGTAGTATGTCCCCAGGGGGGGCTTTCTTT. Amino acid sequence: CASSMSPGGAFF.

V is TRBV27 and J is TRBJ1-5; weak D call: TRBD1 (6 bases). The CDR3 is 16 amino acids. The germline gives CDR1 MNHEY, CDR2 SMNVEV (reference sequence). V shed 6 bases and J shed 1 base, with 16 bases lying between them. In DNA, the CDR3 is TGTGCCAGCAGGCCATACAGGGAGGGCAGCAATCAGCCCCAGCATTTT. Translated, it gives CASRPYREGSNQPQHF.

The chain links TRBV5-1 to TRBJ1-2; 12 bases line up with TRBD1. CDR3 length: 17 amino acids. Germline trimming cut 2 bases from V and 7 bases from J; bases unmatched to any gene: 12. Germline CDR1 is SGHRS and CDR2 is YFSETQ. The CDR3 spells CASSLHSGTGGAGGYTF. The DNA for the CDR3 is TGCGCCAGCAGCTTACATTCCGGGACAGGGGGCGCCGGTGGCTACACCTTC.

The chain couples TRBV28 to TRBJ2-1; tentatively, D is TRBD2 (5 bases). The V end was cut by 6 bases, the J end by 9 bases, with 15 bases between. This CDR3 spans 13 amino acids. Per germline, CDR1 MDHEN and CDR2 SYDVKM. The CDR3 loop is CASSRGRGSEQFF. In DNA, the CDR3 is TGTGCCAGCAGCCGCGGTCGGGGAAGTGAGCAGTTCTTC.

The chain couples TRBV19 to TRBJ2-7, with unresolved D. Germline CDR1 and CDR2: LNHDA and SQIVND (reference sequence). With 5 bases removed from V and 5 bases from J, the gap between germline ends came to 10 bases. The CDR3 has 12 residues. CDR3 protein: CASSSSVNEQYF. The CDR3, as DNA: TGTGCCAGTAGTTCCTCGGTCAACGAGCAGTACTTC.

V and J are TRBV20-1 and TRBJ1-6; D is unresolved. V lost 4 bases and J 11 bases, leaving 9 bases between the germline ends. Germline-derived CDR1 and CDR2 are DFQATT and SNEGSKA (reference sequence). This CDR3 is 11 amino acids long. DNA for the CDR3: TGCAGTGCTACCGACATTCCACCCCTCCACTTT. Residues: CSATDIPPLHF.

The V and J genes are TRBV7-9 and TRBJ1-4; 7 positions agree with TRBD1. Germline V gene lookup returns CDR1 SEHNR and CDR2 FQNEAQ (reference sequence). V lost 2 bases, J lost 4 bases, and 1 base stayed unmatched. The CDR3 length is 14 residues. The DNA for the CDR3 is TGTGCCAGCAGCTTAAACAGGGGTAATGAAAAACTGTTTTTT. It yields the protein CASSLNRGNEKLFF.

The chain uses TRBV27 and TRBJ1-5; D not resolved. V gave up 8 bases and J gave up 4 bases, with 12 bases separating them. The CDR3 length is 13 residues. Looked up from germline, CDR1 is MNHEY and CDR2 is SMNVEV (reference sequence). The CDR3 nucleotides read TGTGCCAGCGCCCTGCAGGCGAATCAGCCCCAGCATTTT. It is translated as CASALQANQPQHF.

This clone was seen a single time. The chain combines TRBV19 with TRBJ1-5, with 8 positions matching TRBD1. V lost 5 bases to trimming and J lost 3 bases; unmatched junction nucleotides: 9. CDR1 and CDR2 from the germline V gene are LNHDA and SQIVND (reference sequence). The CDR3 is 16 amino acids. CDR3 residues: CASSDYRGGNNQPQHF. The CDR3 nucleotides read TGTGCCAGTAGTGATTACAGGGGGGGGAACAATCAGCCCCAGCATTTT.

This clone is a singleton in its sample. The rearrangement links TRBV5-1 to TRBJ2-1; 10 bases are a match to TRBD2. This CDR3 is built from 18 residues. The germline V gene has CDR1 SGHRS and CDR2 YFSETQ. J gave up 4 bases and V 0 bases, and 10 bases lay outside the gene matches. The CDR3 reads CASSLGASGSSKYNEQFF. The CDR3 DNA reads as TGCGCCAGCAGCTTGGGGGCTAGCGGGAGTTCTAAGTACAATGAGCAGTTCTTC.

The chain has TRBV12-5 and TRBJ2-4, with TRBD2 identical over 13 bases. Losses at the gene ends were 1 base for V and 4 bases for J; bases not matched to a gene: 13. This CDR3 is 20 amino acids long. Germline CDR1 reads LGHNT; CDR2 reads FRNRAP. The CDR3 reads CASGLAPQLAGGTLKNIQYF. DNA for the CDR3: TGTGCTAGTGGTTTGGCCCCCCAACTAGCGGGAGGGACTCTGAAAAACATTCAGTACTTC.

This chain connects TRBV11-1 to TRBJ2-5; a weak D match, TRBD2 (5 bases). Trimming cost V 3 bases and J 0 bases, with 8 bases left between them. Germline V lookup: CDR1 SGHAT, CDR2 FQDESV (reference sequence). This CDR3 has 14 amino acids. The CDR3 sequence is CASSLEEYQETQYF. CDR3 nucleotides: TGTGCCAGCAGCTTGGAGGAGTACCAAGAGACCCAGTACTTC.

The genes are TRBV5-6 and TRBJ1-5; no firm D call. Trimming shortened V by 1 base and J by 9 bases, and 11 bases separated the two germline ends. The CDR3 extends over 13 amino acids. Looked up from germline, CDR1 is SGHDT and CDR2 is YYEEEE. CDR3 coding DNA: TGTGCCAGCAGCTTGTCAGACGCAGGGCCCCAGCATTTT. Its translation: CASSLSDAGPQHF.

The chain combines TRBV6-6 with TRBJ1-1, with TRBD1 matching 8 bases. Germline trimming cut 5 bases from V and 5 bases from J; bases unmatched to any gene: 10. This CDR3 is 15 amino acids long. CDR1 and CDR2 (germline): MNHNY, SVGAGI (reference sequence). The CDR3 loop is CASSPLDRVGTEAFF. The CDR3 bases are TGTGCCAGCAGTCCCCTGGACAGGGTGGGGACTGAAGCTTTCTTT.

V usage is TRBV28 and J usage is TRBJ2-7, with D hard to call. Germline-derived CDR1 and CDR2 are MDHEN and SYDVKM. This CDR3 is built from 17 residues. V lost 2 bases, J lost 0 bases, and 17 bases lay in between. In DNA form, the CDR3 reads TGTGCCAGCAGTTTACCCTCTGGCCTAGTTAGCTCCTACGAGCAGTACTTC. This gives the protein CASSLPSGLVSSYEQYF.

This rearrangement joins TRBV7-9 to TRBJ1-1, with 7 bases matching TRBD1. The CDR3 runs to 14 residues. Per the germline V gene, CDR1 is SEHNR and CDR2 is FQNEAQ (reference sequence). Trimming took 0 bases from V and 7 from J; bases not matched to a gene: 5. The CDR3 DNA reads as TGTGCCAGCAGCTTAGCCCCTGGACAGGTTGAAGCTTTCTTT. Amino acid sequence: CASSLAPGQVEAFF.

This chain joins TRBV7-9 and TRBJ2-7; 7 positions agree with TRBD2. The CDR3 has 15 residues. Germline CDR1 reads SEHNR; CDR2 reads FQNEAQ (reference sequence). V shed 0 bases, J shed 6 bases, and the junction held 8 bases outside the gene matches. Here the CDR3 DNA reads TGTGCCAGCAGCTTAGCAGTAGGGGAGGGGACCGAGCAGTACTTC. This gives the protein CASSLAVGEGTEQYF. Variable domain in full (rest from reference TRBV7-9 and TRBJ2-7): DTGVSQNPRHKITKRGQNVTFRCDPISEHNRLYWYRQTLGQGPEFLTYFQNEAQLEKSRLLSDRFSAERPKGSFSTLEIQRTEQGDSAMYLCASSLAVGEGTEQYFGPGTRLTVT.

This chain connects TRBV5-4 to TRBJ1-3; the D is unclear. The V gene lost 0 bases and the J gene lost 1 base, with 11 bases spanning the gap. The CDR3 is 16 amino acids. Germline assignment: CDR1 SGHNT and CDR2 YYREEE (reference sequence). DNA for the CDR3: TGTGCCAGCAGCTTGGATATGGGAGTGTCTGGAAACACCATATATTTT. Translating it yields CASSLDMGVSGNTIYF.

The chain combines TRBV5-1 with TRBJ2-1, with 9 bases lining up with TRBD2. Germline values: CDR1 SGHRS, CDR2 YFSETQ. V lost 0 bases, J lost 5 bases, and 6 bases stayed unmatched. The CDR3 covers 16 residues. The CDR3 nucleotides read TGCGCCAGCAGCTTGGTGGCGGGAGGGCTAGACAATGAGCAGTTCTTC. This codes for CASSLVAGGLDNEQFF.

V is TRBV4-1 and J is TRBJ2-5, with D hard to call. Looked up from germline, CDR1 is MGHRA and CDR2 is YSYEKL. The CDR3 contains 13 residues. Trimming pared 4 bases from V and 5 bases from J, leaving 11 bases between. CDR3 residues: CASSLRKLETQYF. DNA for the CDR3: TGCGCCAGCAGCCTGAGGAAGCTGGAGACCCAGTACTTC.

This sequence joins TRBV12-5 and TRBJ2-1, with TRBD2 matching 7 bases. CDR3 length: 18 residues. J gave up 3 bases and V 0 bases, and 11 bases lay outside the gene matches. Germline lookup yields CDR1 LGHNT and CDR2 FRNRAP. This chain's CDR3 is CASGLVLAGVGNYNEQFF. For the CDR3, the DNA is TGTGCTAGTGGTTTGGTACTGGCGGGAGTCGGAAACTACAATGAGCAGTTCTTC.

The chain has TRBV27 and TRBJ1-2; D is unclear. The V gene's germline CDR1 is MNHEY and CDR2 SMNVEV (reference sequence). This CDR3 region has 15 residues. Trimming cost V 3 bases and J 2 bases, with 13 bases left between them. The CDR3 DNA reads as TGTGCCAGCAGTTTTCGCGGACTCGCGAACTATGGCTACACCTTC. This translates into CASSFRGLANYGYTF.

The CDR3 spells CASSQEVGSYEQYF. Here the CDR3 DNA reads TGCGCCAGCAGCCAAGAGGTCGGGTCCTACGAGCAGTACTTC. V and J are TRBV4-1 and TRBJ2-7; the D is unclear. From germline, CDR1 is MGHRA and CDR2 YSYEKL. The CDR3 covers 14 residues. The V end lost 0 bases, the J end lost 1 base, and 7 bases lay between the germline ends.

The V and J genes are TRBV7-6 and TRBJ1-1; 9 bases agree with TRBD1. The CDR3 runs 14 residues. With V trimmed by 5 bases and J by 3 bases, 4 bases remained unmatched. Germline-derived CDR1 and CDR2 are SGHVS and FNYEAQ. This CDR3 reads CASSVDRGDTEAFF. The CDR3 DNA sequence: TGTGCCAGCAGCGTGGACAGGGGTGACACTGAAGCTTTCTTT.

J is TRBJ1-1 and V is TRBV27, with 7 bases that match TRBD1. CDR1 is MNHEY and CDR2 is SMNVEV in the germline V gene (reference sequence). Losses at the gene ends were 6 bases for V and 4 bases for J; bases not matched to a gene: 11. The length of the CDR3 is 15 residues. For the CDR3, the DNA is TGTGCCAGCAGCCCTGGGCAGGGGGGATTCACTGAAGCTTTCTTT. Protein sequence: CASSPGQGGFTEAFF.

The chain uses TRBV7-9 and TRBJ1-4, with 9 positions matching TRBD1. Germline assignment: CDR1 SEHNR and CDR2 FQNEAQ (reference sequence). With 5 bases clipped from V and 8 bases from J, the junction kept 12 bases outside the gene matches. The CDR3 extends over 16 amino acids. The CDR3 loop reads CASSPLQGARSEKLFF. In nucleotides, the CDR3 is TGTGCCAGCAGCCCTCTACAGGGGGCTCGTTCCGAAAAACTGTTTTTT. The full variable domain, rest sourced from reference TRBV7-9 and TRBJ1-4, is DTGVSQNPRHKITKRGQNVTFRCDPISEHNRLYWYRQTLGQGPEFLTYFQNEAQLEKSRLLSDRFSAERPKGSFSTLEIQRTEQGDSAMYLCASSPLQGARSEKLFFGSGTQLSVL.

CDR3 sequence reads: CASRYGQVNTEAFF. CDR3 nucleotides: TGTGCCAGCAGATATGGACAGGTGAACACTGAAGCTTTCTTT. J is TRBJ1-1 and V is TRBV6-5, with 7 bases matching TRBD1. V shed 6 bases and J 0 bases; nucleotides not matched to a gene: 4. Germline V gene sequence: CDR1 MNHEY, CDR2 SVGAGI. The CDR3 extends over 14 amino acids.

This chain connects TRBV7-8 to TRBJ1-1; D perhaps matches TRBD1 (6 bases). Germline V gives CDR1 SGHVS, CDR2 FQNEAQ. Trimming removed 2 bases at V and 4 bases at J, with 14 bases between. The CDR3 is made up of 15 amino acids. CDR3 loop: CASSLIERGGTEAFF. As DNA, the CDR3 is TGTGCCAGCAGCTTAATTGAAAGAGGGGGCACTGAAGCTTTCTTT.